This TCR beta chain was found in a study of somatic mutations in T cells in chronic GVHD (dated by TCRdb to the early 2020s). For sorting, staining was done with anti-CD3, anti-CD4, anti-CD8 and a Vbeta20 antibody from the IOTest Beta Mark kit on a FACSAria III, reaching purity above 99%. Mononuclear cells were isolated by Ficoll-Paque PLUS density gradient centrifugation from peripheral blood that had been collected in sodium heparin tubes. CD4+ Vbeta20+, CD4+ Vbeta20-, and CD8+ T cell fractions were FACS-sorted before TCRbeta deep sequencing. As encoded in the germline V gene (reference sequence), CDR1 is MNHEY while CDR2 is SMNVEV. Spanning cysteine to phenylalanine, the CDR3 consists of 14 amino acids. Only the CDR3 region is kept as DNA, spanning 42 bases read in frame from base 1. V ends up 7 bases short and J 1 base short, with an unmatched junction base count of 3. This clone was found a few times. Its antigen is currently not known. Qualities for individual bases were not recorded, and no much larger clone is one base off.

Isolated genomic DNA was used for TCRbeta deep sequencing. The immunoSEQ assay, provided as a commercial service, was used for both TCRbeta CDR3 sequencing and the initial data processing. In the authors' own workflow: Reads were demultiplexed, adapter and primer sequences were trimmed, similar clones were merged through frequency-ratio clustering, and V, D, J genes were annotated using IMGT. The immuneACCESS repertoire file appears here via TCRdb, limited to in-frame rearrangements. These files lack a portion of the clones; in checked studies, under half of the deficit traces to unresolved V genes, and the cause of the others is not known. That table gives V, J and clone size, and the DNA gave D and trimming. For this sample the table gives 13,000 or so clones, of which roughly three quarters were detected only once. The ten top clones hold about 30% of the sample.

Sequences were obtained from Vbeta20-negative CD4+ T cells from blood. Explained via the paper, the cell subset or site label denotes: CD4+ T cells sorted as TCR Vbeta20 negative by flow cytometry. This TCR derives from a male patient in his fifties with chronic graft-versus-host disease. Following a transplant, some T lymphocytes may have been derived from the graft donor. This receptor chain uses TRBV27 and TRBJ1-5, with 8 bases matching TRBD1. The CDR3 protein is CASTRTGSNQPQHF. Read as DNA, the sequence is TGTGCCAGCACCCGGACAGGGAGCAATCAGCCCCAGCATTTT.